This paragraph reports one T cell receptor (beta chain). This sample was taken from a study of blood T cell repertoires in COVID-19. Study context: Samples of COVID-19 (acute and convalescent) were obtained from the United States, Italy and Spain.

V trimming: 7 bases; J trimming: 3 bases; junction bases outside the gene matches: 8. This CDR3 is built from 13 residues. Per the germline V gene, CDR1 is SQVTM and CDR2 is ANQGSEA. Here immunoSEQ multiplex PCR was the method, and the copy in TCRdb shows in-frame clones only, minus some. The sample includes about 250,000 clones, approximately 86% of them seen just once. The gene calls are TRBV29-1 and TRBJ2-7; TRBD1 matches 8 bases. The sample was peripheral blood. This TCR was sampled from a woman aged 55-70 years with active or convalescent COVID-19. The CDR3 sequence is CSASRTGSYEQYF. The CDR3 coding sequence is TGCAGCGCCTCTCGGACAGGGAGCTACGAGCAGTACTTC.